These T cell receptor beta chains were read from a single sample in a study of T-cell memory formation after mild COVID-19. TCRdb called the 5' RACE reads again in MiXCR, with one record for every CDR3 protein. The sample holds about half a million distinct CDR3 sequences, approximately 18% seen once. The specimen was PBMCs or a T cell subset sorted from them (not recorded which). All receptors derive from an adult woman who had mild COVID-19 (a few samples of this study predate the infection). Cell type and time point are not known. Each CDR3 is given with its conserved first and last residue. The D gene is left open where the match is weak. Clone size is shown for a subset of rows, as once, few, many or a class of expanded clone.

clone_size	d_call	v_call	j_call	cdr3_aa	cdr3_nt
NA	TRBD2	TRBV24-1	TRBJ2-1	CATSDMGLAGGREQFF	TGTGCCACCAGTGATATGGGACTAGCGGGGGGCAGAGAGCAGTTCTTC
few	NA	TRBV2	TRBJ2-6	CASSEALGHQLISGANVLTF	TGTGCCAGCAGTGAAGCGCTGGGACACCAACTCATCTCTGGGGCCAACGTCCTGACTTTC
few	NA	TRBV4-3	TRBJ2-7	CASSQSRAAYEQYF	TGCGCCAGCAGCCAAAGCAGGGCCGCCTACGAGCAGTACTTC
few	TRBD2	TRBV9	TRBJ2-3	CASSVGGGLASSTDTQYF	TGTGCCAGCAGCGTAGGTGGTGGACTAGCCTCTAGCACAGATACGCAGTATTTT
NA	NA	TRBV2	TRBJ2-3	CASQRLSNEAQYF	TGTGCCAGCCAGAGACTAAGCAACGAAGCGCAGTATTTT
few	NA	TRBV20-1	TRBJ2-3	CSAERRLGTDTQYF	TGCAGTGCCGAGCGGCGATTGGGCACAGATACGCAGTATTTT
few	NA	TRBV5-5	TRBJ1-1	CASSPDSPNLNTEAFF	TGTGCCAGCAGCCCTGACAGCCCAAATCTGAACACTGAAGCTTTCTTT
few	NA	TRBV2	TRBJ2-1	CASNLGQMYAEQFF	TGTGCCAGCAACCTTGGACAGATGTACGCTGAGCAGTTCTTC
many	TRBD1	TRBV18	TRBJ2-1	CASSRAGTDYNEQFF	TGTGCCAGCTCACGCGCCGGGACAGATTACAATGAGCAGTTCTTC
NA	NA	TRBV6-2/TRBV6-3	TRBJ2-2	CASTEFGASGELFF	TGTGCCAGCACCGAATTTGGGGCGAGCGGGGAGCTGTTTTTT
NA	TRBD1	TRBV12-3/TRBV12-4	TRBJ1-5	CASSFRTGRHQPQHF	TGTGCCAGCAGTTTTAGGACAGGGCGGCATCAGCCCCAGCATTTT
few	NA	TRBV7-3	TRBJ2-5	CASSLAVPRKETQYF	TGTGCCAGCAGCTTAGCCGTACCGAGGAAAGAGACCCAGTACTTC
NA	TRBD1	TRBV18	TRBJ1-5	CASSSSGQSNQPQHF	TGTGCCAGCTCCTCCTCGGGACAGTCAAATCAGCCCCAGCATTTT
few	NA	TRBV7-9	TRBJ2-5	CASSLDSSFGETQYF	TGTGCCAGCAGCTTAGATTCGAGTTTCGGAGAGACCCAGTACTTC
few	TRBD2	TRBV10-3	TRBJ2-5	CATGTSPQETQYF	TGTGCCACAGGGACTAGCCCCCAAGAGACCCAGTACTTC
few	TRBD1	TRBV6-6	TRBJ2-7	CASRGRTGTNEQYF	TGTGCCAGCAGGGGACGGACAGGGACGAACGAGCAGTACTTC
few	TRBD2	TRBV7-6	TRBJ2-1	CASSRLPGLAGGPGNNEQFF	TGTGCCAGCAGCAGACTTCCGGGACTAGCGGGAGGGCCGGGGAACAATGAGCAGTTCTTC
NA	NA	TRBV3-1	TRBJ2-3	CASSQKGGASGSTQYF	TGTGCCAGCAGCCAAAAGGGGGGGGCGTCCGGCAGTACGCAGTATTTT
NA	NA	TRBV7-9	TRBJ1-1	CASSLAATEAFF	TGTGCCAGCAGCTTAGCCGCCACTGAAGCTTTCTTT
NA	NA	TRBV3-1	TRBJ1-1	CASSQQLNTEAFF	TGTGCCAGCAGCCAACAGCTGAACACTGAAGCTTTCTTT
many	NA	TRBV5-1	TRBJ2-3	CASSLLTASTDTQYF	TGCGCCAGCAGCTTATTAACGGCTAGCACAGATACGCAGTATTTT
NA	TRBD1	TRBV7-2	TRBJ2-7	CASSLYGQGIDEQYF	TGTGCCAGCAGCTTGTACGGACAGGGTATCGACGAGCAGTACTTC